The sequence of this T cell receptor beta chain was determined in a study of blood T cell repertoires in COVID-19. Source study methods: By means of reference gene primer amplification, nucleated cell counts were estimated. Using immunoSEQ multiplex PCR, the repertoire was profiled, and TCRdb retains in-frame clones only, with some absent. The DNA was the basis for D and trimming; V, J and clone size are from that table. Of about 140,000 clones listed, about 86% are singletons. The CDR3 totals 14 residues. CDR1 and CDR2 from the germline V gene are LNHDA and SQIVND (reference sequence). Trimming removed 2 bases from V and 0 bases from J; junction bases left unmatched: 0.

The sequencing sample was made of peripheral blood. The V and J genes are TRBV19 and TRBJ2-7; TRBD1 agrees at 8 bases. This receptor was taken from a woman aged 55 to 70 with acute or convalescent COVID-19. The CDR3 sequence is CASSIQGASYEQYF. For the CDR3, the DNA is TGTGCCAGTAGTATACAGGGGGCCTCCTACGAGCAGTACTTC.